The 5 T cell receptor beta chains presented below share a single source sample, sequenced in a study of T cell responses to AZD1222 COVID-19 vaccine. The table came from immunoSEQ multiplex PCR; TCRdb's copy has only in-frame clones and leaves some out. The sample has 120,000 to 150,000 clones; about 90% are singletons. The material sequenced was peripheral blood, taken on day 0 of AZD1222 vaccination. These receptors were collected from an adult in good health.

The CDR3 region has the DNA TGTGCCAGCAGCCTGGACAGCCATCAGCCCCAGCATTTT. It translates to CASSLDSHQPQHF. This chain joins TRBV6-2 or TRBV6-3 and TRBJ1-5; possibly TRBD1 for D (6 bases). The V end lost 6 bases, the J end lost 5 bases, and 11 bases lay between the germline ends. The CDR3 is 13 residues long. From germline, CDR1 is MNHEY and CDR2 SVGEGT.

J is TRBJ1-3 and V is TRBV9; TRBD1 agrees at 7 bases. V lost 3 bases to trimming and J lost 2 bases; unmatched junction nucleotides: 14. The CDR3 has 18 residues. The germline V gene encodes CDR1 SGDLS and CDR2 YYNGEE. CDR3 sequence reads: CASSATLKNRGAGNTIYF. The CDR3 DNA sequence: TGTGCCAGCAGCGCGACCCTAAAAAACAGGGGTGCTGGAAACACCATATATTTT.

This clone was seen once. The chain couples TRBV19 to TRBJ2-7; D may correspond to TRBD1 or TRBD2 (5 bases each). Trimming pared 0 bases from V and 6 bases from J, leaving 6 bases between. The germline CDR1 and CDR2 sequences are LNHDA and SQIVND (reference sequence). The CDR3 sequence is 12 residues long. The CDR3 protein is CASSIDGGEQYF. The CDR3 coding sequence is TGTGCCAGTAGTATAGATGGGGGCGAGCAGTACTTC.

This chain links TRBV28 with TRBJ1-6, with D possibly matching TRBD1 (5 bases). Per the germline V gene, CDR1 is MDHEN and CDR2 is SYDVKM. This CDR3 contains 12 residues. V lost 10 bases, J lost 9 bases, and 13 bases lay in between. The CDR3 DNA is TGTGCCACGGGGACGGGGACTTCACCCCTCCACTTT. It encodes CATGTGTSPLHF.

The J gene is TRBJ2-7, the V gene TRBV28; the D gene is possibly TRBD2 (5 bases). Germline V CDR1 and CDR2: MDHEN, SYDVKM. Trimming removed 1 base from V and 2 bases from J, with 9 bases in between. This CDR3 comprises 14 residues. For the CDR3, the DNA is TGTGCCAGCAGTTTATCACTAGAAGCCTACGAGCAGTACTTC. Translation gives CASSLSLEAYEQYF. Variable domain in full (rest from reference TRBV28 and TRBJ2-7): DVKVTQSSRYLVKRTGEKVFLECVQDMDHENMFWYRQDPGLGLRLIYFSYDVKMKEKGDIPEGYSVSREKKERFSLILESASTNQTSMYLCASSLSLEAYEQYFGPGTRLTVT.